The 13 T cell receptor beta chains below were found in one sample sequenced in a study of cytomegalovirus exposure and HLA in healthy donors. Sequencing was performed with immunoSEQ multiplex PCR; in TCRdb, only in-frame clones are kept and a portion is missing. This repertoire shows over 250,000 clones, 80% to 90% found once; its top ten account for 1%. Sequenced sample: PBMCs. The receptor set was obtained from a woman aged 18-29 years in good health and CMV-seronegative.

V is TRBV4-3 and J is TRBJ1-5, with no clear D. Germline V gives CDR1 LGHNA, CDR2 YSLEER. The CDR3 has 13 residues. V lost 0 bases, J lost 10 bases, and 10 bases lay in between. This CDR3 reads CASSQDTSTPQHF. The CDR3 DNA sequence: TGCGCCAGCAGCCAAGATACCTCAACACCCCAGCATTTT.

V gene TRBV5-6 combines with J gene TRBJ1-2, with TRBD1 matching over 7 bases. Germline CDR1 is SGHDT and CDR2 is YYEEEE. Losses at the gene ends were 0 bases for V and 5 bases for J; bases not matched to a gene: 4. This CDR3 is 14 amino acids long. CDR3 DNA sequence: TGTGCCAGCAGCTTGGACGGGACAGTATATGGCTACACCTTC. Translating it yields CASSLDGTVYGYTF.

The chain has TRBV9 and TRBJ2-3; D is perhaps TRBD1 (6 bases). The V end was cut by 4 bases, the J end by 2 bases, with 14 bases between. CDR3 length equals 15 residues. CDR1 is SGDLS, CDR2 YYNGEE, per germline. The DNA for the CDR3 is TGTGCCAGCAGCTCTCAAACAGGGCCCACAGATACGCAGTATTTT. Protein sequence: CASSSQTGPTDTQYF. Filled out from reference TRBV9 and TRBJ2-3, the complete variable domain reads DSGVTQTPKHLITATGQRVTLRCSPRSGDLSVYWYQQSLDQGLQFLIQYYNGEERAKGNILERFSAQQFPDLHSELNLSSLELGDSALYFCASSSQTGPTDTQYFGPGTRLTVL.

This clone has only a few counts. In DNA, the CDR3 is TGTGCCAGCCGACCGACAGAATACACTGAAGCTTTCTTT. This translates into CASRPTEYTEAFF. The rearrangement links TRBV6-4 to TRBJ1-1, with a tentative D call TRBD1 (5 bases). The V and J ends lost 8 bases and 3 bases respectively, with 13 bases between them. Germline V CDR1 and CDR2: MRHNA, SNTAGT. This CDR3 comprises 13 residues.

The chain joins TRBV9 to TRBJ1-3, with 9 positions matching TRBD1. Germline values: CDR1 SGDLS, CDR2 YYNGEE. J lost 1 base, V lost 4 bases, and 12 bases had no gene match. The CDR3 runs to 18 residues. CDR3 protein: CASSPWGDRVWSGNTIYF. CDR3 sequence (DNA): TGTGCCAGCAGCCCCTGGGGGGACAGGGTTTGGTCTGGAAACACCATATATTTT.

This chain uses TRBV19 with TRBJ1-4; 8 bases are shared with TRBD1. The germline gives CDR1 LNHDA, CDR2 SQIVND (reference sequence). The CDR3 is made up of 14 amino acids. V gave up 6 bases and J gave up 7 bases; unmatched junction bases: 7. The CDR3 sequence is CASSLTGEGEKLFF. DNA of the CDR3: TGTGCCAGTAGCTTGACAGGGGAAGGTGAAAAACTGTTTTTT.

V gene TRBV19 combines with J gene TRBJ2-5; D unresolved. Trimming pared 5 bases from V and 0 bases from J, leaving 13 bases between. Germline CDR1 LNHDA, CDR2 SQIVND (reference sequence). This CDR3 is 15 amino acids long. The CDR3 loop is CASSVQTQYQETQYF. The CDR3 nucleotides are TGTGCCAGTAGTGTGCAGACACAGTACCAAGAGACCCAGTACTTC.

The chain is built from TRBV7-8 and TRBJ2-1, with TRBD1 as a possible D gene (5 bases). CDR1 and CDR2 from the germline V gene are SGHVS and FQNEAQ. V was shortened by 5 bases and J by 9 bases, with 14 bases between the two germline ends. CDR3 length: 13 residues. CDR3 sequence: CASSPGHDSEQFF. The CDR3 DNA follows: TGTGCCAGCAGCCCCGGACATGATAGTGAGCAGTTCTTC.

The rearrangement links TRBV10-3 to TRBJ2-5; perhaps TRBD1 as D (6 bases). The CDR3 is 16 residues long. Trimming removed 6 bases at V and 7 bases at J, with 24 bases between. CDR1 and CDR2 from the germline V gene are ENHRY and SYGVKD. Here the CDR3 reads CAISSGPGAQGVTQYF. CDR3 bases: TGTGCCATCAGCTCTGGGCCAGGGGCTCAGGGTGTGACCCAGTACTTC.

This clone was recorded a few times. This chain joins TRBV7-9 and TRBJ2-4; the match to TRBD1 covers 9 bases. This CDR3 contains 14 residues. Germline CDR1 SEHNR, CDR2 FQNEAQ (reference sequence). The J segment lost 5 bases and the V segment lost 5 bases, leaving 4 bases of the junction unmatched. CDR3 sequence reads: CASSPRTGENIQYF. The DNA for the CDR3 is TGTGCCAGCAGCCCTCGGACAGGGGAAAACATTCAGTACTTC.

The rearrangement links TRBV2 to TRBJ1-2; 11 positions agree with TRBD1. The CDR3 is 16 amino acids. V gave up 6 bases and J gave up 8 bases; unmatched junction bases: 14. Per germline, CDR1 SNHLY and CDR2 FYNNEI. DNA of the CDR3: TGTGCCAGCAGGCAAAGCTCCGGACAGGGGGCAAGAGGCTACACCTTC. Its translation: CASRQSSGQGARGYTF.

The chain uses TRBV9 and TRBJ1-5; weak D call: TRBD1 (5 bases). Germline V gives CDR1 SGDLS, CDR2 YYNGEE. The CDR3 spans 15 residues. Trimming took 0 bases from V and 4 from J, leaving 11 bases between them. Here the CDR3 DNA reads TGTGCCAGCAGCGTAGAGGGGAATAATAATCAGCCCCAGCATTTT. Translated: CASSVEGNNNQPQHF. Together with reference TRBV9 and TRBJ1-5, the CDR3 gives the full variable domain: DSGVTQTPKHLITATGQRVTLRCSPRSGDLSVYWYQQSLDQGLQFLIQYYNGEERAKGNILERFSAQQFPDLHSELNLSSLELGDSALYFCASSVEGNNNQPQHFGDGTRLSIL.

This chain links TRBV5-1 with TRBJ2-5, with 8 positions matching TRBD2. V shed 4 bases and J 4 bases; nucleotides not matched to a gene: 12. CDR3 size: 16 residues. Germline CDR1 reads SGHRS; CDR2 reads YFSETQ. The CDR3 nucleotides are TGCGCCAGCAGCCAGAGGCCCACCGCGGGAGGAGAGACCCAGTACTTC. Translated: CASSQRPTAGGETQYF.